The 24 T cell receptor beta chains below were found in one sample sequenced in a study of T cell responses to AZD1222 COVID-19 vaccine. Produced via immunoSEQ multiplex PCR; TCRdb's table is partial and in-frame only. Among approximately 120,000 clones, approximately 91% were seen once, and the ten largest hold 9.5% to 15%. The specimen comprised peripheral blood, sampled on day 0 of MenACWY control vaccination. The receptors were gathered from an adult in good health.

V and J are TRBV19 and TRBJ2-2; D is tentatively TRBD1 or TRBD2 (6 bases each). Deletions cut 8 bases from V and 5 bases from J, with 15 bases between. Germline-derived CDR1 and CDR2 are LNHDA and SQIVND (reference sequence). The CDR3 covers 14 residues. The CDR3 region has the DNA TGTGCCAGTCTACAGGGAGGACATACCGGGGAGCTGTTTTTT. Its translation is CASLQGGHTGELFF.

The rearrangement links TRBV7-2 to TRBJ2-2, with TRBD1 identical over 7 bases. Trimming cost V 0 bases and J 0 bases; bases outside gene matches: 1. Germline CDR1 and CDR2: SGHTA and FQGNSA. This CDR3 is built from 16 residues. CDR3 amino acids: CASSLAGGTNTGELFF. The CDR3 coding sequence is TGTGCCAGCAGCTTAGCAGGGGGCACGAACACCGGGGAGCTGTTTTTT.

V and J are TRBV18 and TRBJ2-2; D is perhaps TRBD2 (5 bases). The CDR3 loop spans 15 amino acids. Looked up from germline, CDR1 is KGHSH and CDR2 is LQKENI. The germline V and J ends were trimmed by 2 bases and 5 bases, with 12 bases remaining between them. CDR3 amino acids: CASSPAQRGTGELFF. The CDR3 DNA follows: TGTGCCAGCTCACCAGCTCAGAGAGGGACCGGGGAGCTGTTTTTT.

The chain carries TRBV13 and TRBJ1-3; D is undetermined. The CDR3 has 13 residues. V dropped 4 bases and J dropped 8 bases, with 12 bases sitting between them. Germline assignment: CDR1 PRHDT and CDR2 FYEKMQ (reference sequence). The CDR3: CASSSRSGDTIYF. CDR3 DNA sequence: TGTGCCAGCAGCTCAAGGTCGGGAGACACCATATATTTT.

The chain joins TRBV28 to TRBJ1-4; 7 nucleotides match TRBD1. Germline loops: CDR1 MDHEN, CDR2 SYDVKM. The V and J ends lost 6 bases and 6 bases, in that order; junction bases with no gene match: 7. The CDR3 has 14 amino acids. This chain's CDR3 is CASSSGTEYEKLFF. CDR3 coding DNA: TGTGCCAGCAGCTCCGGGACAGAATATGAAAAACTGTTTTTT.

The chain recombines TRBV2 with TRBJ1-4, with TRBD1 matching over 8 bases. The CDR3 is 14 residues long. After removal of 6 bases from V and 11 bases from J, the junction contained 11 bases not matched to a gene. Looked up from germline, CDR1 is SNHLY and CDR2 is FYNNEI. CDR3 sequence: CASSLDRVSEKLFF. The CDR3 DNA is TGTGCCAGCAGCCTGGACAGGGTATCGGAGAAACTGTTTTTT. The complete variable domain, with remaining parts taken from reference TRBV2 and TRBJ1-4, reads EPEVTQTPSHQVTQMGQEVILRCVPISNHLYFYWYRQILGQKVEFLVSFYNNEISEKSEIFDDQFSVERPDGSNFTLKIRSTKLEDSAMYFCASSLDRVSEKLFFGSGTQLSVL.

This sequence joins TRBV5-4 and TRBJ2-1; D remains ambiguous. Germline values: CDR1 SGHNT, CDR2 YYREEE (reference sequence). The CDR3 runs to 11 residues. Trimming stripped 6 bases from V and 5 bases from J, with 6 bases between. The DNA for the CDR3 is TGTGCCAGCACAGCGAACAATGAGCAGTTCTTC. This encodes CASTANNEQFF.

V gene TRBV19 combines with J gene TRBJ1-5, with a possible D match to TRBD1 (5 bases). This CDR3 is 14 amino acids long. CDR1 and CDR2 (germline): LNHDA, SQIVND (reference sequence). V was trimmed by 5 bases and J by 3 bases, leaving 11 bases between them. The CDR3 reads CASSPQGFNQPQHF. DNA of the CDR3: TGTGCCAGTAGTCCTCAGGGCTTCAATCAGCCCCAGCATTTT.

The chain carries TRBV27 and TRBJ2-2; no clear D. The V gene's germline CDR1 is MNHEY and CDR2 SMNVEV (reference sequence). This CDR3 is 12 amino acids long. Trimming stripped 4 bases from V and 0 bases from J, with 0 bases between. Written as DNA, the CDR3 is TGTGCCAGCAGTTCGAACACCGGGGAGCTGTTTTTT. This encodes CASSSNTGELFF.

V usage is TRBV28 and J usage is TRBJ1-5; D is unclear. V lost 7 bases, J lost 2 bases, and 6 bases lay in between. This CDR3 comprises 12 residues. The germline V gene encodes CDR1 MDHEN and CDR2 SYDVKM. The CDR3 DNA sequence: TGTGCCAGCACTGATGGCAATCAGCCCCAGCATTTT. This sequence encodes CASTDGNQPQHF. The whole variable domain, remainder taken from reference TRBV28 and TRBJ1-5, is DVKVTQSSRYLVKRTGEKVFLECVQDMDHENMFWYRQDPGLGLRLIYFSYDVKMKEKGDIPEGYSVSREKKERFSLILESASTNQTSMYLCASTDGNQPQHFGDGTRLSIL.

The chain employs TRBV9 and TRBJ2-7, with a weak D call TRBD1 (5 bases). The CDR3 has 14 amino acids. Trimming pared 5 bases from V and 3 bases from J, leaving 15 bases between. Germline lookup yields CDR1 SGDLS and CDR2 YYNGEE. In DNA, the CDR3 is TGTGCCAGCAGTTCAGGGTTTATGGTCTACGAGCAGTACTTC. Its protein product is CASSSGFMVYEQYF.

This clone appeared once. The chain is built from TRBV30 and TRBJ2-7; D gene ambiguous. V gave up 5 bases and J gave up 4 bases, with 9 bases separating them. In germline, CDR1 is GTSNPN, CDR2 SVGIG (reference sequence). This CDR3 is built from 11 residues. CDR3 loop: CAWGSLYEQYF. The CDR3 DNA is TGTGCCTGGGGTTCCCTTTACGAGCAGTACTTC. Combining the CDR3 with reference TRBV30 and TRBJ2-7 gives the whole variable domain SQTIHQWPATLVQPVGSPLSLECTVEGTSNPNLYWYRQAAGRGLQLLFYSVGIGQISSEVPQNLSASRPQDRQFILSSKKLLLSDSGFYLCAWGSLYEQYFGPGTRLTVT.

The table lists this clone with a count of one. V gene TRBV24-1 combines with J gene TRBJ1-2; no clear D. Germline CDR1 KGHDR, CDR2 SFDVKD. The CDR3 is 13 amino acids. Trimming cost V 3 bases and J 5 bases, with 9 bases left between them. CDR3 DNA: TGTGCCACCAGTGATGCCGACTTTTATGGCTACACCTTC. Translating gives CATSDADFYGYTF.

The CDR3 protein is CAIRDGGYGYTF. The CDR3 DNA follows: TGTGCCATCAGGGACGGAGGATATGGCTACACCTTC. V is TRBV10-3 and J is TRBJ1-2; D is undetermined. The CDR3 length is 12 residues. Per the germline V gene, CDR1 is ENHRY and CDR2 is SYGVKD. V was shortened by 6 bases and J by 5 bases, with 10 bases between the two germline ends.

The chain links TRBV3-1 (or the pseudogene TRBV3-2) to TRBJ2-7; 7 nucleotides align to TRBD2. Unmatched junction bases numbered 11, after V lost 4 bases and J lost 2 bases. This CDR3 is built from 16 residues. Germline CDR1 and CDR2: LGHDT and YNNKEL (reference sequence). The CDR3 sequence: CASSPKGGDYPYEQYF. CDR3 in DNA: TGTGCCAGCAGCCCGAAGGGCGGGGACTATCCCTACGAGCAGTACTTC.

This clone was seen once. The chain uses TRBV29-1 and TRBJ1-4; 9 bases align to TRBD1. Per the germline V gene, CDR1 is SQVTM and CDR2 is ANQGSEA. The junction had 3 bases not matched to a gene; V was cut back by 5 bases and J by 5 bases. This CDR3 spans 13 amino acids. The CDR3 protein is CSVNTGGNEKLFF. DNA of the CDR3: TGCAGCGTTAATACAGGGGGCAATGAAAAACTGTTTTTT.

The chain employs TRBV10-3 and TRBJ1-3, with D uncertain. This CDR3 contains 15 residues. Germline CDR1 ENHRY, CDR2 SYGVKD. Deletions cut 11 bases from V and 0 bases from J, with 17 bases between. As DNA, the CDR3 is TGTGCCCATAGTGGTGGGCAGTTCTCTGGAAACACCATATATTTT. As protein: CAHSGGQFSGNTIYF.

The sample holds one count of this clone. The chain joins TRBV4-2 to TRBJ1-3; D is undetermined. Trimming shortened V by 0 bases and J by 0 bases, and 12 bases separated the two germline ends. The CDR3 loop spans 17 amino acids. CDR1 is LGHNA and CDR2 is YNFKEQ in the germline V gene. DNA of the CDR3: TGTGCCAGCAGCCAAGATGTAGGTTGGAGCTCTGGAAACACCATATATTTT. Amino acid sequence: CASSQDVGWSSGNTIYF.

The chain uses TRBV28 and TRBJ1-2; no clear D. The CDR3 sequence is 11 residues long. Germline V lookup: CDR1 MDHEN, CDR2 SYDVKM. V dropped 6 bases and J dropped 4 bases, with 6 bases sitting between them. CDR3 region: CASSRVYGYTF. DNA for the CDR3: TGTGCCAGCAGCCGGGTCTATGGCTACACCTTC.

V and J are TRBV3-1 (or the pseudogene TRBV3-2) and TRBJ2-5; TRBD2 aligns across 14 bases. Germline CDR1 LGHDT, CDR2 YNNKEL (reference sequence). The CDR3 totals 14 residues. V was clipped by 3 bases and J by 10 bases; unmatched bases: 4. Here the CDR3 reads CASSQTSGRGGQYF. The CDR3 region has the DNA TGTGCCAGCAGCCAGACTAGCGGGAGGGGGGGCCAGTACTTC.

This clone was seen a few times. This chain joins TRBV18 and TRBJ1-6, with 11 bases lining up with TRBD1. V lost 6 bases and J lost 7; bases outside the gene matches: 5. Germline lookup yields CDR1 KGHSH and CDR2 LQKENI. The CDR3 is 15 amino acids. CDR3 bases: TGTGCCAGCTCGGCGGGGACAGGGGGGAATTCACCCCTCCACTTT. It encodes CASSAGTGGNSPLHF.

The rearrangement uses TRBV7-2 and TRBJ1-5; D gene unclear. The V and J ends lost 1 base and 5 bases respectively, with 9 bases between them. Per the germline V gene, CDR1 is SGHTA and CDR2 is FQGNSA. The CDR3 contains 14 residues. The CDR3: CASSLGTLYQPQHF. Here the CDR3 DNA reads TGTGCCAGCAGCTTAGGCACTCTATATCAGCCCCAGCATTTT.

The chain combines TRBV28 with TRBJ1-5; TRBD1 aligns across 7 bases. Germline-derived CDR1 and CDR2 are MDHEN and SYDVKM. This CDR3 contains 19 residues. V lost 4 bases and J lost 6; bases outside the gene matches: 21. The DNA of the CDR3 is TGTGCCAGCAGTTCCAAGAAGGGGGCGGTTTTAAATCCGAGTCAGCCCCAGCATTTT. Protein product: CASSSKKGAVLNPSQPQHF.

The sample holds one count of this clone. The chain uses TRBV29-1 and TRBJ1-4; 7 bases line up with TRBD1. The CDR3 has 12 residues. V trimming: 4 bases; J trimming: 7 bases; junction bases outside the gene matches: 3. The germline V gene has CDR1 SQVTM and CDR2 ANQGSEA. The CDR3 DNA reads TGCAGCGTTGGACAGGGAGGTGAAAAACTGTTTTTT. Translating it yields CSVGQGGEKLFF.